A single sample gave rise to the 3 T cell receptor beta chains below, sequenced in a study of read filtering for tumor transcriptome and immune sequencing. From roughly 390 ng of RNA, a library with molecular barcoded alpha/delta and beta/gamma adaptors was made. TCRdb called the reads again in MiXCR, with one record for every CDR3 protein. The data show tens of thousands of distinct CDR3 sequences, with around 20% seen just once and approximately 10% held by the top ten. The material sequenced was a population of CD138-negative cells sorted from bone marrow. The receptors come from a donor aged 40 or older with multiple myeloma.

This clonotype was detected ten times or more. The CDR3 DNA reads TGTGCCAGCAGCCTAGGGGACAGGGGGCGTGTTGAGCAGTTCTTC. Protein sequence: CASSLGDRGRVEQFF. The chain uses TRBV5-4 and TRBJ2-1; 12 bases align to TRBD1. The length of the CDR3 is 15 residues. Germline CDR1 reads SGHNT; CDR2 reads YYREEE (reference sequence). The ends lost 4 bases at V and 9 bases at J; junction bases unmatched: 8.

This clonotype was picked up many times. The chain employs TRBV29-1 and TRBJ1-2; TRBD1 might be the D (5 bases). CDR1 and CDR2 (germline): SQVTM, ANQGSEA. This CDR3 comprises 13 residues. Trimming took off 1 base at V and 0 bases at J, with 6 bases between the two ends. In DNA, the CDR3 is TGCAGCGTTGAAGCAGGGACTAACTATGGCTACACCTTC. Protein sequence: CSVEAGTNYGYTF. Full variable domain (outside the CDR3, taken from reference TRBV29-1 and TRBJ1-2): SAVISQKPSRDICQRGTSLTIQCQVDSQVTMMFWYRQQPGQSLTLIATANQGSEATYESGFVIDKFPISRPNLTFSTLTVSNMSPEDSSIYLCSVEAGTNYGYTFGSGTRLTVV.

This clonotype was picked up many times. This sequence joins TRBV5-1 and TRBJ2-1; 13 positions match TRBD2. Germline V gene data show CDR1 as SGHRS and CDR2 as YFSETQ. V trimming: 4 bases; J trimming: 4 bases; junction bases outside the gene matches: 5. The CDR3 runs to 16 residues. The CDR3 DNA is TGCGCCAGCAGCGCGGGACTAGCGGGATCATACAATGAGCAGTTCTTC. Its translation is CASSAGLAGSYNEQFF.